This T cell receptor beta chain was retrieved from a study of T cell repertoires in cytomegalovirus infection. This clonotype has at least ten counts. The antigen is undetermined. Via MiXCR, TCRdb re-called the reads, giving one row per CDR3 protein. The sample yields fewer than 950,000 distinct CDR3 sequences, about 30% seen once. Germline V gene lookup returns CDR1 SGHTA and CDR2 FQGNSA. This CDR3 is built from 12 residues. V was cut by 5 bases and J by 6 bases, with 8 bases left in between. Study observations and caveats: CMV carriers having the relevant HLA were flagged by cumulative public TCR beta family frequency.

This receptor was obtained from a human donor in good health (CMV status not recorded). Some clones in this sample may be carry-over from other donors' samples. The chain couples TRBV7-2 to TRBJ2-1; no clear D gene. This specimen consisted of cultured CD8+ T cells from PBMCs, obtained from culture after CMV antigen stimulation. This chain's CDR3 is CASSHQANEQFF. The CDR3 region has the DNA TGTGCCAGCAGCCACCAGGCCAATGAGCAGTTCTTC. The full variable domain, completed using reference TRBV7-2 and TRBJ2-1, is GAGVSQSPSNKVTEKGKDVELRCDPISGHTALYWYRQSLGQGLEFLIYFQGNSAPDKSGLPSDRFSAERTGGSVSTLTIQRTQQEDSAVYLCASSHQANEQFFGPGTRLTVL.